The TCR beta chain described here comes from a study of blood T cell repertoires in COVID-19. Looking at the study overall: PBMCs, B-cell-depleted T cells, or T cells provided the cDNA or gDNA that made up the material.

This CDR3 is 15 amino acids long. Using immunoSEQ multiplex PCR, the repertoire was profiled, and TCRdb retains in-frame clones only, with some absent. The repertoire holds about 140,000 clones, with approximately 79% as singletons. The receptor was derived from a woman aged 45 to 65 who had recovered from COVID-19. The chain links TRBV7-5 to TRBJ2-1; the table's D call, TRBD2, has no DNA check behind it. TRBV7-5 is flagged as a pseudogene. The sequencing sample was made of PBMCs or T cells enriched from blood (not recorded which). This CDR3 reads CARSFSGRPYNEQFF. The CDR3 DNA follows: TGTGCCAGAAGCTTCAGCGGGAGGCCGTACAATGAGCAGTTCTTC.